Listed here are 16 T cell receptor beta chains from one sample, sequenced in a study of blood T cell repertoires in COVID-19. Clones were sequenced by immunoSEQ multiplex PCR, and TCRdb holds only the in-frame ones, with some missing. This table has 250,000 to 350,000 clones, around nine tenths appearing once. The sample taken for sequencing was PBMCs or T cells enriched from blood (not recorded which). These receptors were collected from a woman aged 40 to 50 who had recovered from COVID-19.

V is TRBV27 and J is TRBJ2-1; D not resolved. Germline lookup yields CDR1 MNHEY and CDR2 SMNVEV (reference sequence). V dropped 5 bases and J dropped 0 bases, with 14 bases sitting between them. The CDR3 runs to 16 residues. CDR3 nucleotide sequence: TGTGCCAGCAGTGACACGACCTATTACTCCTACAATGAGCAGTTCTTC. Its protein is CASSDTTYYSYNEQFF.

The CDR3 region has the DNA TGTGCCAGCTCACCGAATCCATACAGGGGCGGATACACCTTC. It specifies CASSPNPYRGGYTF. The chain recombines TRBV18 with TRBJ1-2; TRBD1 agrees at 7 bases. J was trimmed by 11 bases and V by 3 bases; bases with no gene match: 12. CDR1 and CDR2 (germline): KGHSH, LQKENI. The CDR3 contains 14 residues.

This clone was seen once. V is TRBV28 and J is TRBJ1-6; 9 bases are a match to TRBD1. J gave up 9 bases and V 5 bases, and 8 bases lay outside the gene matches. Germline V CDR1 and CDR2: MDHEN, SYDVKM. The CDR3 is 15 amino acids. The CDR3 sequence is CASSPGQGGGSPLHF. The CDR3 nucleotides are TGTGCCAGCAGTCCGGGACAGGGTGGTGGTTCACCCCTCCACTTT.

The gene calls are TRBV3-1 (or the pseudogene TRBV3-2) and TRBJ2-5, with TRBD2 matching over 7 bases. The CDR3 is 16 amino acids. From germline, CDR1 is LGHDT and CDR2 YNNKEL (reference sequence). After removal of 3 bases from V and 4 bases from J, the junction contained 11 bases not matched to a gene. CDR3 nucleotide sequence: TGTGCCAGCAGCCATATATCACGCGGGAGAGGAGAGACCCAGTACTTC. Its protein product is CASSHISRGRGETQYF.

CDR3 DNA sequence: TGTGCCACCAGTGATTTTACTAGCGGGAGCTACAATGAGCAGTTCTTC. Encoded protein: CATSDFTSGSYNEQFF. V is TRBV24-1 and J is TRBJ2-1; 11 positions agree with TRBD2. The length of the CDR3 is 16 residues. J gave up 3 bases and V 1 base, and 1 base lay outside the gene matches. The germline V gene encodes CDR1 KGHDR and CDR2 SFDVKD.

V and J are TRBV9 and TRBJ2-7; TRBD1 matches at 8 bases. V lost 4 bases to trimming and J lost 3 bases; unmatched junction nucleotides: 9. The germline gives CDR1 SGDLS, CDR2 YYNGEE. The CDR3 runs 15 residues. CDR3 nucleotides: TGTGCCAGCAGCACCACCGCCGGGACAGGCTACGAGCAGTACTTC. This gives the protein CASSTTAGTGYEQYF.

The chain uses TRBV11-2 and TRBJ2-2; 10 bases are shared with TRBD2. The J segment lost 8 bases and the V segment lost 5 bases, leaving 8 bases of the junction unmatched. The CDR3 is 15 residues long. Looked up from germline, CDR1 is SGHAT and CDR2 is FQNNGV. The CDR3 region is CASSRLLAGRGELFF. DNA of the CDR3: TGTGCCAGCAGCCGCCTACTAGCGGGACGGGGGGAGCTGTTTTTT.

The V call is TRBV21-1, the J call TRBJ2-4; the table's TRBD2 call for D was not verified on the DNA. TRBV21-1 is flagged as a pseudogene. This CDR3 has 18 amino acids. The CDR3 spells CASTGGPTAWRAKNIQYF. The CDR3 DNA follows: TGTGCCAGCACTGGAGGGCCTACCGCCTGGCGAGCCAAAAACATTCAGTACTTC.

As DNA, the CDR3 is TGTGCCAGCAGCTTCCTTATAAGAGGGAACACTGAAGCTTTCTTT. Its translation is CASSFLIRGNTEAFF. V gene TRBV11-2 combines with J gene TRBJ1-1; D remains unclear. Germline V gene lookup returns CDR1 SGHAT and CDR2 FQNNGV. This CDR3 contains 15 residues. Trimming removed 3 bases at V and 1 base at J, with 12 bases between.

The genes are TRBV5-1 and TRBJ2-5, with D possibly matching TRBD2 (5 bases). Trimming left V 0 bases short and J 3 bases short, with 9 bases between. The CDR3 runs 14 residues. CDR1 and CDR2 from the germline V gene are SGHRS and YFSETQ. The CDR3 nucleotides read TGCGCCAGCAGCTTGGCGGCAGCGGAAGAGACCCAGTACTTC. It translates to CASSLAAAEETQYF.

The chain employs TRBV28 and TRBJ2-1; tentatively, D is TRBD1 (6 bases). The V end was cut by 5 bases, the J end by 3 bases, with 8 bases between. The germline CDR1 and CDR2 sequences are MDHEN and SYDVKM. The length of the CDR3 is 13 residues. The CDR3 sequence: CASSVGHYNEQFF. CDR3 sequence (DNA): TGTGCCAGCAGTGTGGGACACTACAATGAGCAGTTCTTC.

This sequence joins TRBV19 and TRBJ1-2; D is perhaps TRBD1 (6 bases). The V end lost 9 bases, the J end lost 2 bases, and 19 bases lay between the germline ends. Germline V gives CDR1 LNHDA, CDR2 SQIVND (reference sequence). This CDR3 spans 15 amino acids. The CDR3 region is CASQPDRRSNYGYTF. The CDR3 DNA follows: TGTGCCAGCCAGCCTGACAGGAGAAGCAACTATGGCTACACCTTC.

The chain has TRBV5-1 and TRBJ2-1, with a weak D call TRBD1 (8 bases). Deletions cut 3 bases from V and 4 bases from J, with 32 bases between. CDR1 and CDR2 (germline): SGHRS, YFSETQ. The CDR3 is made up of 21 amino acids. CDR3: CASSSPRSQGTGLGGYNEQFF. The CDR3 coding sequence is TGCGCCAGCAGCTCCCCCCGGTCACAGGGGACAGGCTTGGGGGGGTACAATGAGCAGTTCTTC.

CDR3 bases: TGTGCCACCGCAGCGGGAGGGGCCTACAATGAGCAGTTCTTC. This codes for CATAAGGAYNEQFF. The gene calls are TRBV10-3 and TRBJ2-1, with 10 bases identical to TRBD2. The CDR3 spans 14 residues. Trimming at V came to 10 bases and at J to 2 bases, leaving 5 bases not matched to a gene. The germline V gene has CDR1 ENHRY and CDR2 SYGVKD.

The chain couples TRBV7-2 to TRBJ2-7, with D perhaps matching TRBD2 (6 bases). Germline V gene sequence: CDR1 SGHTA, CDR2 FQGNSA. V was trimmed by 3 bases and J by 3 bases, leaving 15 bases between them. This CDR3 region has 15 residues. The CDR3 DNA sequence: TGTGCCAGCAGCTTCGGCGGGGACCGAGTCTACGAGCAGTACTTC. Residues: CASSFGGDRVYEQYF.

The CDR3 sequence: CASSRTSNSPLHF. For the CDR3, the DNA is TGTGCCAGCAGTAGGACAAGTAATTCACCCCTCCACTTT. V usage is TRBV6-5 and J usage is TRBJ1-6, with D possibly TRBD1 on 5 matching bases. Between the trimmed V and J ends, which lost 5 bases and 6 bases, there was a span of 8 bases. The CDR3 is 13 amino acids. Germline-derived CDR1 and CDR2 are MNHEY and SVGAGI.